Each of the 19 T cell receptor beta chains below was sequenced from the same sample in a study of shared clonotypes between healthy human individuals (dated by TCRdb to 2019 to 2021). For the CD8 naive samples, CD45RO-negative cells were positively selected for CCR7, yielding a CD45RA+CCR7+ population from which TemRA cells were excluded. Preparation of the library involved the immunoSEQ multiplex PCR assay. TCRdb provides this immuneACCESS table in a form limited to in-frame rearrangements. Some clones are lacking; in checked studies, under half of them reflect an unresolved V gene, and why the rest are absent is not known. This sample has about 1.9 million clones in its table, and just over 90% of those were observed once. Jointly, the top ten make up around 1.7% of the sample. The sequenced material came from naive CD8+ T cells from PBMCs. This specimen's cell subset or site label, per the study, means: CD45RA+CCR7+. Receptor source: a man younger than 35 in good health. Some clones in this sample may be carry-over from other donors' samples.

This chain joins TRBV6-5 and TRBJ1-3, with a weak D call TRBD1 (6 bases). CDR3 length equals 16 residues. The V gene's germline CDR1 is MNHEY and CDR2 SVGAGI. V lost 4 bases to trimming and J lost 4 bases, with 17 bases between them. This chain's CDR3 is CASSFDPRGEGNTIYF. DNA of the CDR3: TGTGCCAGCAGTTTCGACCCAAGGGGGGAGGGAAACACCATATATTTT.

The CDR3 loop reads CASSIGREQFF. CDR3 nucleotides: TGTGCCAGCAGCATAGGACGGGAGCAGTTCTTC. The J gene is TRBJ2-1, the V gene TRBV5-6; D unclear. Germline assignment: CDR1 SGHDT and CDR2 YYEEEE. V shed 4 bases and J shed 10 bases, with 9 bases lying between them. CDR3 size: 11 residues.

The chain couples TRBV11-3 to TRBJ2-7; possibly TRBD1 or TRBD2 for D (5 bases each). Germline-derived CDR1 and CDR2 are SGHNT and YENEEA. The germline V and J ends were trimmed by 5 bases and 5 bases, with 16 bases remaining between them. This CDR3 is 14 amino acids long. In DNA, the CDR3 is TGTGCCAGCAGCCTTACCCACGGGGCGAACGAGCAGTACTTC. This sequence encodes CASSLTHGANEQYF.

Concerning this clone itself: This sample also contains other DNA sequences that code for the same CDR3. The chain combines TRBV11-3 with TRBJ2-5; the D gene is possibly TRBD2 (5 bases). The V and J ends lost 2 bases and 5 bases respectively, with 6 bases between them. The CDR3 consists of 12 residues. The germline CDR1 and CDR2 sequences are SGHNT and YENEEA. The CDR3 coding sequence is TGTGCCAGCAGCTTAAGAGGGGAGACCCAGTACTTC. Protein: CASSLRGETQYF.

The chain has TRBV6-5 and TRBJ2-1; 7 bases are a match to TRBD1. Germline CDR1 MNHEY, CDR2 SVGAGI. The CDR3 runs 14 residues. After removal of 7 bases from V and 8 bases from J, the junction contained 11 bases not matched to a gene. The CDR3 loop reads CASTRRQGRDEQFF. CDR3 DNA: TGTGCCAGCACTAGGAGACAGGGCCGAGATGAGCAGTTCTTC.

The chain recombines TRBV4-1 with TRBJ2-1; D possibly corresponds to TRBD2 (5 bases). Trimming cost V 4 bases and J 0 bases, with 7 bases left between them. This CDR3 comprises 14 residues. The V gene's germline CDR1 is MGHRA and CDR2 YSYEKL. The CDR3 nucleotides are TGCGCCAGCAGCCTCCGGGGCTCCTACAATGAGCAGTTCTTC. It is translated as CASSLRGSYNEQFF.

This clone showed up just once. The chain carries TRBV7-8 and TRBJ2-5; TRBD2 matches at 8 bases. This CDR3 spans 16 amino acids. From germline, CDR1 is SGHVS and CDR2 FQNEAQ. V lost 3 bases, J lost 2 bases, and 8 bases stayed unmatched. The CDR3 loop is CASSFRREGSQETQYF. The CDR3 nucleotides are TGTGCCAGCAGCTTCCGACGGGAGGGGTCTCAAGAGACCCAGTACTTC.

V gene TRBV9 combines with J gene TRBJ2-3, with 9 bases that match TRBD2. Germline CDR1 reads SGDLS; CDR2 reads YYNGEE. Trimming took 5 bases from V and 4 from J; bases not matched to a gene: 2. The CDR3 runs 13 residues. DNA for the CDR3: TGTGCCAGCAGAGGGACTAGCTCAGATACGCAGTATTTT. Its protein is CASRGTSSDTQYF. The variable domain in full, with the rest retrieved from reference TRBV9 and TRBJ2-3, is DSGVTQTPKHLITATGQRVTLRCSPRSGDLSVYWYQQSLDQGLQFLIQYYNGEERAKGNILERFSAQQFPDLHSELNLSSLELGDSALYFCASRGTSSDTQYFGPGTRLTVL.

This clone was observed once. The chain links TRBV14 to TRBJ2-1; D may be TRBD2 (5 bases). The CDR3 sequence is 13 residues long. Trimming took off 2 bases at V and 7 bases at J, with 9 bases between the two ends. The germline CDR1 and CDR2 sequences are SGHDN and FVKESK. CDR3 sequence: CASSQFTGNEQFF. The CDR3 coding sequence is TGTGCCAGCAGCCAATTTACGGGGAATGAGCAGTTCTTC.

V is TRBV4-2 and J is TRBJ2-5; D gene uncertain. This CDR3 contains 16 residues. The germline CDR1 and CDR2 sequences are LGHNA and YNFKEQ. Trimming left V 0 bases short and J 2 bases short, with 13 bases between. DNA for the CDR3: TGTGCCAGCAGCCAAGAGGGTCTGAGTAAGCAAGAGACCCAGTACTTC. The encoded protein is CASSQEGLSKQETQYF.

V and J are TRBV30 and TRBJ2-3; 10 bases agree with TRBD2. Germline assignment: CDR1 GTSNPN and CDR2 SVGIG (reference sequence). J gave up 4 bases and V 4 bases, and 5 bases lay outside the gene matches. This CDR3 contains 14 residues. The CDR3 loop reads CAWTLAGVADTQYF. In nucleotides, the CDR3 is TGTGCCTGGACCCTAGCGGGAGTGGCAGATACGCAGTATTTT. Combining the CDR3 with reference TRBV30 and TRBJ2-3 gives the whole variable domain SQTIHQWPATLVQPVGSPLSLECTVEGTSNPNLYWYRQAAGRGLQLLFYSVGIGQISSEVPQNLSASRPQDRQFILSSKKLLLSDSGFYLCAWTLAGVADTQYFGPGTRLTVL.

CDR3 sequence (DNA): TGTGCCAGCAGCCACCAAAGGCGGGGCAGGGAGACCCAGTACTTC. The encoded protein is CASSHQRRGRETQYF. This chain links TRBV14 with TRBJ2-5; a possible D gene is TRBD2 (6 bases). The CDR3 spans 15 residues. Germline V CDR1 and CDR2: SGHDN, FVKESK. V was cut by 3 bases and J by 5 bases, with 16 bases left in between.

The genes are TRBV9 and TRBJ1-1; 7 nucleotides agree with TRBD1. The ends lost 4 bases at V and 4 bases at J; junction bases unmatched: 19. CDR1 SGDLS and CDR2 YYNGEE come from the germline V gene. The CDR3 spans 18 residues. The CDR3 bases are TGTGCCAGCAGCCCCAGATTGCGACAGGGATCGGCGTTCACTGAAGCTTTCTTT. Its translation: CASSPRLRQGSAFTEAFF. The variable domain in full, with the rest retrieved from reference TRBV9 and TRBJ1-1, is DSGVTQTPKHLITATGQRVTLRCSPRSGDLSVYWYQQSLDQGLQFLIQYYNGEERAKGNILERFSAQQFPDLHSELNLSSLELGDSALYFCASSPRLRQGSAFTEAFFGQGTRLTVV.

The chain joins TRBV10-3 to TRBJ1-1; D possibly corresponds to TRBD1 (5 bases). Trimming stripped 5 bases from V and 3 bases from J, with 13 bases between. CDR1 and CDR2 from the germline V gene are ENHRY and SYGVKD. CDR3 length: 14 residues. The CDR3, as DNA: TGTGCCATCAGTCTAGGAAGAGGGGACACTGAAGCTTTCTTT. This encodes CAISLGRGDTEAFF.

This clone was seen more than once but under ten times. V gene TRBV28 combines with J gene TRBJ1-1; unclear D gene. With 4 bases removed from V and 7 bases from J, the gap between germline ends came to 7 bases. The CDR3 is 11 residues long. Germline CDR1 is MDHEN and CDR2 is SYDVKM. The CDR3 nucleotides are TGTGCCAGCAGTTGGGCCGGTGAAGCTTTCTTT. Its protein product is CASSWAGEAFF. The variable domain in full, completed from reference TRBV28 and TRBJ1-1, reads DVKVTQSSRYLVKRTGEKVFLECVQDMDHENMFWYRQDPGLGLRLIYFSYDVKMKEKGDIPEGYSVSREKKERFSLILESASTNQTSMYLCASSWAGEAFFGQGTRLTVV.

The CDR3 loop is CASSGTRPGTGELFF. The CDR3 DNA is TGCGCCAGCAGTGGCACGCGTCCGGGCACCGGGGAGCTGTTTTTT. The chain is built from TRBV10-1 and TRBJ2-2; D is undetermined. Germline CDR1 reads WNHNN; CDR2 reads SYGVQD (reference sequence). The germline V and J ends were trimmed by 4 bases and 4 bases, with 13 bases remaining between them. CDR3 length: 15 residues.

The V gene is TRBV7-2, the J gene TRBJ2-7; maybe TRBD1 (8 bases). The V end was cut by 5 bases, the J end by 1 base, with 15 bases between. CDR3 length: 15 residues. Germline assignment: CDR1 SGHTA and CDR2 FQGNSA. The CDR3 loop reads CASSLDRGGSYEQYF. DNA for the CDR3: TGTGCCAGCAGCCTCGACAGGGGAGGGTCCTACGAGCAGTACTTC.

The chain couples TRBV7-6 to TRBJ1-1, with no clear D. This CDR3 is built from 14 residues. The germline V gene has CDR1 SGHVS and CDR2 FNYEAQ. V was shortened by 5 bases and J by 0 bases, with 10 bases between the two germline ends. The DNA for the CDR3 is TGTGCCAGCAGCGGTGAGATCATGAACACTGAAGCTTTCTTT. This translates into CASSGEIMNTEAFF.

Remarks on this clone: The same CDR3 also results from other DNA sequences found in this sample. The chain uses TRBV27 and TRBJ2-1, with D maybe TRBD2 (5 bases). The V and J ends lost 7 bases and 0 bases respectively, with 13 bases between them. Per germline, CDR1 MNHEY and CDR2 SMNVEV (reference sequence). CDR3 length: 15 amino acids. DNA for the CDR3: TGTGCCAGCACCCCCCGGGGAAGCTCCTACAATGAGCAGTTCTTC. The encoded protein is CASTPRGSSYNEQFF.